This T cell receptor (beta chain) was recovered during a study of cytomegalovirus exposure and HLA in healthy donors. The study's findings and limits: For TCR beta chains, V- and J-gene trimming was later linked to a missense DCLRE1C variant.

Remarks on this clone: Its antigen is unknown.

PCR was performed using 60 Vbeta and 13 Jbeta primers. The table came from immunoSEQ multiplex PCR; TCRdb's copy has only in-frame clones and leaves some out. The table has roughly 130,000 clones, roughly 78% seen once. The sample was PBMCs. The TCR sequence derives from a male donor in good health and CMV-seronegative.

This CDR3 reads CASSPQQGLNTGELFF. CDR3 bases: TGTGCCAGCTCACCACAACAGGGGCTAAACACCGGGGAGCTGTTTTTT. The chain carries TRBV18 and TRBJ2-2; 7 positions agree with TRBD1. Germline trimming cut 1 base from V and 2 bases from J; bases unmatched to any gene: 4. Germline V lookup: CDR1 KGHSH, CDR2 LQKENI. CDR3 length equals 16 residues.